A single sample is the source of the 27 T cell receptor beta chains below, sequenced in a study of CD8 T cells in ankylosing spondylitis. Study findings and constraints: Roughly 8 highly homologous variants formed a TCR beta motif that appeared characteristic of ankylosing spondylitis blood.

No antigen has been assigned to these receptors. Using its own MiXCR run on the 5' RACE reads, TCRdb lists one record per CDR3 protein. The sample includes over 450,000 distinct CDR3 sequences, roughly an eighth seen only once; the top ten take 6.5% to 7%. Sequences were obtained from blood, either unsorted or a sorted T cell fraction (not recorded which). The receptor set was obtained from a male donor with ankylosing spondylitis.

V usage is TRBV9 and J usage is TRBJ1-5, with D unresolved. The V end lost 4 bases, the J end lost 3 bases, and 8 bases lay between the germline ends. Germline CDR1 and CDR2: SGDLS and YYNGEE. The CDR3 is 13 amino acids. The CDR3, as DNA: TGTGCCAGCAGCTTAAACCTCAATCAGCCCCAGCATTTT. This codes for CASSLNLNQPQHF.

This clonotype has just a few counts. The chain links TRBV2 to TRBJ1-5, with 9 bases that match TRBD1. The CDR3 runs 14 residues. J lost 6 bases, V lost 9 bases, and 9 bases had no gene match. The V gene's germline CDR1 is SNHLY and CDR2 FYNNEI. Here the CDR3 reads CASVPGQGGQPQHF. CDR3 DNA: TGTGCCAGTGTACCGGGACAGGGAGGTCAGCCCCAGCATTTT.

The chain joins TRBV5-5 to TRBJ2-4; the D gene could be TRBD1 or TRBD2 (5 bases each). V was clipped by 4 bases and J by 5 bases, with 13 bases between them. Germline CDR1 and CDR2: SGHKS and YYEKEE (reference sequence). The CDR3 length is 14 residues. This chain's CDR3 is CASSQIRGENIQYF. CDR3 in DNA: TGTGCCAGCAGCCAGATTAGAGGGGAAAACATTCAGTACTTC.

This clonotype was observed a few times. The V call is TRBV19, the J call TRBJ2-1; TRBD2 aligns across 9 bases. The CDR3 runs to 15 residues. The V gene end was trimmed by 7 bases and the J gene end by 2 bases; junction bases not matched to a gene: 6. Germline V gene sequence: CDR1 LNHDA, CDR2 SQIVND (reference sequence). For the CDR3, the DNA is TGTGCCAGTACCTACTCTAGCGGGGCCTACAATGAGCAGTTCTTC. Translation gives CASTYSSGAYNEQFF.

CDR3 sequence reads: CSARQPLFNEQFF. Here the CDR3 DNA reads TGCAGTGCTAGACAACCACTCTTCAATGAGCAGTTCTTC. The chain is built from TRBV20-1 and TRBJ2-1; D is unclear. The germline V gene has CDR1 DFQATT and CDR2 SNEGSKA (reference sequence). This CDR3 is 13 amino acids long. V was pared by 2 bases and J by 6 bases, with 11 bases between.

The chain is built from TRBV6-2 or TRBV6-3 and TRBJ1-4; TRBD1 matches 9 bases. The CDR3 spans 21 residues. The V and J ends lost 4 bases and 10 bases, in that order; junction bases with no gene match: 28. Germline V CDR1 and CDR2: MNHEY, SVGEGT. The CDR3: CASSLVSRDREPRWANGKLFF. In DNA form, the CDR3 reads TGTGCCAGCAGTTTAGTGTCCCGGGACAGGGAACCTCGCTGGGCTAACGGAAAACTGTTTTTT.

V and J are TRBV7-9 and TRBJ2-7; 11 nucleotides line up with TRBD2. After removal of 7 bases from V and 0 bases from J, the junction contained 11 bases not matched to a gene. This CDR3 spans 17 amino acids. Germline assignment: CDR1 SEHNR and CDR2 FQNEAQ (reference sequence). Here the CDR3 DNA reads TGTGCCAGCACCAAACCGGGACTAGCGGAAAGCTCCTACGAGCAGTACTTC. Protein product: CASTKPGLAESSYEQYF.

This clonotype occurred many times. The V gene is TRBV11-3, the J gene TRBJ1-3, with 8 bases that match TRBD1. Germline V CDR1 and CDR2: SGHNT, YENEEA. V lost 6 bases and J lost 0; bases outside the gene matches: 13. CDR3 length: 18 residues. The DNA of the CDR3 is TGTGCCAGCAGTGGGGCAGGGGGCTACCCAACCTCTGGAAACACCATATATTTT. This translates into CASSGAGGYPTSGNTIYF. Full variable domain (rest looked up from reference TRBV11-3 and TRBJ1-3): EAGVVQSPRYKIIEKKQPVAFWCNPISGHNTLYWYLQNLGQGPELLIRYENEEAVDDSQLPKDRFSAERLKGVDSTLKIQPAELGDSAVYLCASSGAGGYPTSGNTIYFGEGSWLTVV.

This clonotype has ten or more counts. The chain couples TRBV3-1 to TRBJ2-3, with D unresolved. The CDR3 spans 13 residues. Per the germline V gene, CDR1 is LGHDT and CDR2 is YNNKEL (reference sequence). The ends were cut back, 4 bases at V and 6 bases at J, with 11 bases in the middle. The CDR3 sequence is CASSLLSEDTQYF. The CDR3 nucleotides are TGTGCCAGCAGCCTTCTGTCCGAGGATACGCAGTATTTT.

This clonotype was seen many times. J is TRBJ2-2 and V is TRBV5-1; D might be TRBD1 (5 bases). Per germline, CDR1 SGHRS and CDR2 YFSETQ. Trimming cost V 4 bases and J 3 bases, with 7 bases left between them. The CDR3 has 13 residues. DNA for the CDR3: TGCGCCAGCAGCGGGGCAGACACCGGGGAGCTGTTTTTT. This sequence encodes CASSGADTGELFF.

This clonotype was detected only a few times. This chain links TRBV7-2 with TRBJ1-5, with 7 bases fitting TRBD1. The junction had 8 bases not matched to a gene; V was cut back by 3 bases and J by 6 bases. The CDR3 runs to 15 residues. Per the germline V gene, CDR1 is SGHTA and CDR2 is FQGNSA. CDR3 nucleotide sequence: TGTGCCAGCAGCTTCGGACAGGTCCCGGGTCAGCCCCAGCATTTT. Its translation: CASSFGQVPGQPQHF.

The chain carries TRBV12-3 or TRBV12-4 and TRBJ1-3, with D tentatively TRBD1 (5 bases). The CDR3 sequence is 13 residues long. Between the trimmed V and J ends, which lost 8 bases and 0 bases, there was a span of 8 bases. CDR3 DNA: TGTGCCAGCCCGGGGGACTCTGGAAACACCATATATTTT. This codes for CASPGDSGNTIYF.

This clonotype occurred a few times. This chain uses TRBV12-3 or TRBV12-4 with TRBJ1-2; weak D call: TRBD1 (5 bases). Trimming took off 5 bases at V and 5 bases at J, with 21 bases between the two ends. This CDR3 has 16 amino acids. The CDR3 spells CASSPPGGGAAYGYTF. The CDR3 DNA sequence: TGTGCCAGCAGTCCCCCGGGGGGAGGGGCGGCTTATGGCTACACCTTC.

This clonotype showed up just a few times. This rearrangement joins TRBV6-2 or TRBV6-3 to TRBJ1-5; TRBD1 aligns across 8 bases. The germline V gene encodes CDR1 MNHEY and CDR2 SVGEGT. V shed 8 bases, J shed 5 bases, and the junction held 2 bases outside the gene matches. The CDR3 extends over 12 amino acids. CDR3 sequence (DNA): TGTGCCAGCGGACAGGGATATCAGCCCCAGCATTTT. Its protein product is CASGQGYQPQHF.

This clonotype has more than one count but fewer than ten. The V call is TRBV30, the J call TRBJ2-3; a weak D match, TRBD1 (6 bases). Trimming stripped 3 bases from V and 3 bases from J, with 13 bases between. Germline lookup yields CDR1 GTSNPN and CDR2 SVGIG (reference sequence). The CDR3 length is 14 residues. CDR3: CAWRGVQGTDTQYF. The CDR3 nucleotides are TGTGCCTGGAGGGGGGTACAGGGAACAGATACGCAGTATTTT.

This chain connects TRBV29-1 to TRBJ2-1; D might be TRBD2 (6 bases). CDR1 SQVTM and CDR2 ANQGSEA come from the germline V gene. The V gene lost 0 bases and the J gene lost 13 bases, with 10 bases spanning the gap. The CDR3 is 11 residues long. CDR3 coding DNA: TGCAGCGTTGAAGATCTAGCGAATCAGTTCTTC. Protein sequence: CSVEDLANQFF.

J is TRBJ2-7 and V is TRBV3-1; D gene uncertain. The CDR3 consists of 13 residues. CDR1 is LGHDT, CDR2 YNNKEL, per germline (reference sequence). V was cut by 2 bases and J by 0 bases, with 5 bases left in between. CDR3 loop: CASSQLASYEQYF. CDR3 coding DNA: TGTGCCAGCAGCCAATTAGCCTCCTACGAGCAGTACTTC.

V is TRBV24-1 and J is TRBJ2-2; TRBD2 is a possible D gene (5 bases). CDR3 length: 13 residues. Germline CDR1 reads KGHDR; CDR2 reads SFDVKD. V was clipped by 4 bases and J by 9 bases, with 11 bases between them. The CDR3 DNA sequence: TGTGCCACCAGTGACCCCGGGGTACGGGAGCTGTTTTTT. This translates into CATSDPGVRELFF.

This clonotype was seen more than once but under ten times. The V gene is TRBV6-1, the J gene TRBJ1-1; 8 bases are a match to TRBD1. The V and J ends lost 6 bases and 0 bases, in that order; junction bases with no gene match: 3. CDR1 MNHNS and CDR2 SASEGT come from the germline V gene. The CDR3 has 14 amino acids. The DNA of the CDR3 is TGTGCCAGCAGGACAGGGGTAATGAACACTGAAGCTTTCTTT. Translation gives CASRTGVMNTEAFF.

This clonotype was seen repeatedly, ten times or more. CDR3 sequence (DNA): TGTGCCAGCAGCGAAGGGACTAGCGGGAAGTACGAGCAGTACTTC. It encodes CASSEGTSGKYEQYF. V usage is TRBV12-3 or TRBV12-4 and J usage is TRBJ2-7; 13 bases agree with TRBD2. CDR3 length: 15 residues. V shed 6 bases and J 4 bases; nucleotides not matched to a gene: 6.

The sample holds one count of this clonotype. This chain joins TRBV24-1 and TRBJ2-5; TRBD1 matches 7 bases. The trim removed 5 bases at V and 0 bases at J, leaving 5 bases unmatched. This CDR3 has 15 residues. Germline V gene lookup returns CDR1 KGHDR and CDR2 SFDVKD. The CDR3 nucleotides read TGTGCCACCAGTGGGACAGGCCGGTACCAAGAGACCCAGTACTTC. Translation: CATSGTGRYQETQYF.

The chain is built from TRBV24-1 and TRBJ2-2; maybe TRBD2 (6 bases). In germline, CDR1 is KGHDR, CDR2 SFDVKD. CDR3 length equals 16 residues. Trimming shortened V by 0 bases and J by 3 bases, and 10 bases separated the two germline ends. DNA of the CDR3: TGTGCCACCAGTGATTTGGGAGGGAGGCACACCGGGGAGCTGTTTTTT. Residues: CATSDLGGRHTGELFF.

This clonotype has a handful of counts. The genes are TRBV2 and TRBJ1-1; TRBD1 matches 8 bases. The V gene's germline CDR1 is SNHLY and CDR2 FYNNEI. This CDR3 region has 13 residues. J was trimmed by 1 base and V by 10 bases; bases with no gene match: 5. CDR3 in DNA: TGTGCCATTCAGACAGGGGAGAACACTGAAGCTTTCTTT. Amino acid sequence: CAIQTGENTEAFF.

The J gene is TRBJ2-7, the V gene TRBV7-2; TRBD2 is a possible D gene (6 bases). Trimming cost V 1 base and J 5 bases, with 12 bases left between them. This CDR3 contains 14 residues. Germline V gene sequence: CDR1 SGHTA, CDR2 FQGNSA. The CDR3 coding sequence is TGTGCCAGCAGCTTAGAACTAGCCCGAGACGAGCAGTACTTC. Translating it yields CASSLELARDEQYF.

This clonotype was observed at least ten times. The chain uses TRBV29-1 and TRBJ1-1; 9 bases agree with TRBD1. The J segment lost 5 bases and the V segment lost 1 base, leaving 11 bases of the junction unmatched. CDR1 SQVTM and CDR2 ANQGSEA come from the germline V gene. CDR3 length: 16 amino acids. CDR3 sequence reads: CSVEGVPGTGRTEAFF. The CDR3 bases are TGCAGCGTTGAAGGTGTGCCCGGGACAGGGAGAACTGAAGCTTTCTTT.

This clonotype was recorded at least ten times. CDR3 protein: CASSLEQYSYNEQFF. The CDR3 DNA is TGTGCCAGCAGCTTAGAGCAGTACTCCTACAATGAGCAGTTCTTC. The chain couples TRBV7-2 to TRBJ2-1; D unclear. The germline V and J ends were trimmed by 1 base and 0 bases, with 7 bases remaining between them. The CDR3 runs 15 residues. From germline, CDR1 is SGHTA and CDR2 FQGNSA.

This CDR3 is CASTGLNTGELFF. The DNA for the CDR3 is TGTGCCAGCACGGGTCTCAACACCGGGGAGCTGTTTTTT. The chain employs TRBV9 and TRBJ2-2; D is uncertain. Germline V gene lookup returns CDR1 SGDLS and CDR2 YYNGEE. This CDR3 spans 13 amino acids. Trimming removed 6 bases at V and 2 bases at J, with 8 bases between.